The 16 T cell receptor beta chains given below trace back to one sample, sequenced in a study of blood T cell repertoires in COVID-19. Sequencing used immunoSEQ multiplex PCR; TCRdb keeps in-frame clones, though not all of them. The sample holds about 140,000 clones, under 90% seen once. Source material: peripheral blood. The receptors derive from a human donor in a cohort sampled during active COVID-19.

This chain uses TRBV3-1 (or the pseudogene TRBV3-2) with TRBJ2-3, with 9 bases aligning to TRBD1. After removal of 6 bases from V and 2 bases from J, the junction contained 21 bases not matched to a gene. Germline-derived CDR1 and CDR2 are LGHDT and YNNKEL (reference sequence). CDR3 size: 20 residues. As DNA, the CDR3 is TGTGCCAGCAGTCGGAAGCCGGGACAGGGTGGGGGGAGGAACACAGATACGCAGTATTTT. The encoded protein is CASSRKPGQGGGRNTDTQYF.

CDR3 protein: CASSDRAYEQYF. CDR3 coding DNA: TGTGCCAGCAGCGACAGGGCTTACGAGCAGTACTTC. This rearrangement joins TRBV6-2 or TRBV6-3 to TRBJ2-7; 7 nucleotides line up with TRBD1. V was clipped by 6 bases and J by 4 bases; unmatched bases: 3. The CDR3 sequence is 12 residues long. Germline V gives CDR1 MNHEY, CDR2 SVGEGT.

This clone was seen once. The rearrangement joins TRBV15 to TRBJ1-2; maybe TRBD1 (5 bases). The germline V gene encodes CDR1 LNHNV and CDR2 YYDKDF (reference sequence). The length of the CDR3 is 13 residues. V lost 0 bases and J 8 bases, leaving 10 bases between the germline ends. The CDR3 spells CATSREGRGGYTF. The CDR3 nucleotides read TGTGCCACCAGCAGAGAGGGGCGTGGCGGCTACACCTTC.

This clone occurred a few times. This sequence joins TRBV9 and TRBJ1-1; TRBD1 matches at 8 bases. Germline CDR1 reads SGDLS; CDR2 reads YYNGEE. The V segment lost 4 bases and the J segment 3 bases; nucleotides outside the gene matches: 14. This CDR3 region has 17 residues. Here the CDR3 DNA reads TGTGCCAGCAGCCCACACAGGGGGGCAATATGGGACACTGAAGCTTTCTTT. It specifies CASSPHRGAIWDTEAFF.

This clone was recorded once. V is TRBV5-4 and J is TRBJ1-6; D might be TRBD1 (5 bases). The CDR3 contains 14 residues. Deletions cut 0 bases from V and 13 bases from J, with 14 bases between. In germline, CDR1 is SGHNT, CDR2 YYREEE (reference sequence). CDR3 bases: TGTGCCAGCAGCTTGGTGCAGCCTGGGGCGCCCCTCCACTTT. Translation: CASSLVQPGAPLHF.

This sequence joins TRBV3-1 (or the pseudogene TRBV3-2) and TRBJ1-1, with 9 bases lining up with TRBD1. From germline, CDR1 is LGHDT and CDR2 YNNKEL (reference sequence). After removal of 0 bases from V and 7 bases from J, the junction contained 9 bases not matched to a gene. This CDR3 region has 16 residues. CDR3 residues: CASSQDLDRGTGEAFF. CDR3 nucleotides: TGTGCCAGCAGCCAAGATTTGGACAGGGGAACGGGTGAAGCTTTCTTT.

In this sample, this clone turned up once. The chain is built from TRBV19 and TRBJ2-7, with TRBD2 identical over 12 bases. CDR1 LNHDA and CDR2 SQIVND come from the germline V gene (reference sequence). V dropped 4 bases and J dropped 4; count of bases not matched to a gene: 2. This CDR3 has 14 amino acids. This CDR3 is CASSKGTSGYEQYF. CDR3 sequence (DNA): TGTGCCAGTAGTAAAGGGACTAGCGGGTACGAGCAGTACTTC.

The chain joins TRBV29-1 to TRBJ2-5; 9 bases agree with TRBD1. The J call is in doubt because the DNA end fits TRBJ2-7 better. This CDR3 region has 13 residues. Germline V gene lookup returns CDR1 SQVTM and CDR2 ANQGSEA. The CDR3 region has the DNA TGCAGCGTTGCCGAGGACAGGGGTTACGAGCAGTACTTC. The encoded protein is CSVAEDRGYEQYF.

V and J are TRBV15 and TRBJ2-7; 9 positions match TRBD2. Trimming took 6 bases from V and 2 from J; bases not matched to a gene: 5. Germline assignment: CDR1 LNHNV and CDR2 YYDKDF (reference sequence). CDR3 length: 14 residues. Here the CDR3 reads CATRRTSATYEQYF. In DNA, the CDR3 is TGTGCCACCAGACGGACTAGCGCTACCTACGAGCAGTACTTC.

The chain couples TRBV5-6 to TRBJ1-2; D unclear. V lost 6 bases to trimming and J lost 4 bases, with 10 bases between them. The CDR3 contains 12 residues. Germline V gene data show CDR1 as SGHDT and CDR2 as YYEEEE. The CDR3 region has the DNA TGTGCCAGCACTCGGAGTACCTATGGCTACACCTTC. Protein sequence: CASTRSTYGYTF.

The rearrangement uses TRBV20-1 and TRBJ2-5, with 10 nucleotides matching TRBD2. Germline loops: CDR1 DFQATT, CDR2 SNEGSKA (reference sequence). CDR3 size: 14 residues. The trim removed 3 bases at V and 4 bases at J, leaving 5 bases unmatched. CDR3 nucleotide sequence: TGCAGTGCTAGTGGTGGGACTAGCGTAGAGACCCAGTACTTC. Its protein product is CSASGGTSVETQYF.

The V gene is TRBV19, the J gene TRBJ1-1, with a weak D call TRBD1 (5 bases). CDR1 is LNHDA, CDR2 SQIVND, per germline (reference sequence). V was cut by 3 bases and J by 6 bases, with 14 bases left in between. The CDR3 has 14 residues. The CDR3 DNA reads as TGTGCCAGTAGTATTGACGGGGGAAGCGCTGAAGCTTTCTTT. Its translation is CASSIDGGSAEAFF.

The chain combines TRBV7-2 with TRBJ2-5, with 9 bases identical to TRBD2. The CDR3 is 14 residues long. The V gene end was trimmed by 2 bases and the J gene end by 6 bases; junction bases not matched to a gene: 4. Germline-derived CDR1 and CDR2 are SGHTA and FQGNSA. CDR3: CASSLRGGAQTQYF. CDR3 in DNA: TGTGCCAGCAGCTTACGCGGGGGGGCTCAGACCCAGTACTTC.

This clone was found a few times. The rearrangement links TRBV6-2 or TRBV6-3 to TRBJ1-5, with TRBD1 identical over 11 bases. Germline V gene sequence: CDR1 MNHEY, CDR2 SVGEGT. J lost 1 base, V lost 3 bases, and 14 bases had no gene match. The CDR3 covers 20 residues. CDR3 in DNA: TGTGCCAGCAGTTATCCGACAGGACAGGGGGCTTTGGGGAGCAATCAGCCCCAGCATTTT. It yields the protein CASSYPTGQGALGSNQPQHF.

The J gene is TRBJ1-3, the V gene TRBV5-6; 7 nucleotides align to TRBD1. CDR3 size: 16 residues. V was pared by 2 bases and J by 0 bases, with 5 bases of the junction left unmatched. Looked up from germline, CDR1 is SGHDT and CDR2 is YYEEEE. DNA of the CDR3: TGTGCCAGCAGCTTCGGGACAGTTAACTCTGGAAACACCATATATTTT. Amino acid sequence: CASSFGTVNSGNTIYF.

This clone turned up a few times. This chain joins TRBV5-4 and TRBJ1-1; 8 bases are a match to TRBD1. Germline trimming cut 4 bases from V and 1 base from J; bases unmatched to any gene: 3. CDR3 length equals 14 residues. Germline V CDR1 and CDR2: SGHNT, YYREEE (reference sequence). The CDR3 sequence: CASSPGQGNTEAFF. The CDR3 DNA reads as TGTGCCAGCAGCCCCGGACAGGGGAACACTGAAGCTTTCTTT.